This paragraph covers one TCR beta chain sequence. What it binds is unknown. This CDR3 contains 15 residues. V lost 4 bases and J 2 bases, leaving 15 bases between the germline ends. CDR1 MNHNS and CDR2 SASEGT come from the germline V gene. The data derive from a study of CD8 T cells in ankylosing spondylitis. Overall study findings and caveats: Reportedly, significant enrichment of disease-linked clones occurred in matched ankylosing spondylitis synovial fluid. Disease-linked clones, CD8+, were relatively rare in peripheral blood.

Making the TCR beta libraries involved quantitative 5'-RACE with molecular barcodes. TCRdb ran MiXCR on the 5' RACE reads and lists one entry per CDR3 protein. The repertoire holds 250,000 to 350,000 distinct CDR3 sequences, with less than 25% as singletons. The receptor's source is a female donor with ankylosing spondylitis or in good health (not recorded which). The sequencing sample was made of blood, either unsorted or a sorted T cell fraction (not recorded which). This rearrangement joins TRBV6-1 to TRBJ2-7; D unresolved. CDR3 in DNA: TGTGCCAGCAGTGGAAGGATGGCGGCGACCTACGAGCAGTACTTC. Residues: CASSGRMAATYEQYF.